Presented here are 3 T cell receptor beta chains from one specimen sequenced in a study of T cell responses to AZD1222 COVID-19 vaccine. Clones were sequenced by immunoSEQ multiplex PCR, and TCRdb holds only the in-frame ones, with some missing. Of some 150,000 clones listed, 90% are singletons. Sample: peripheral blood, taken on day 0 of AZD1222 vaccination. These receptors came from an adult in good health.

The chain employs TRBV19 and TRBJ1-1; D is undetermined. The germline V gene has CDR1 LNHDA and CDR2 SQIVND (reference sequence). Trimming left V 8 bases short and J 0 bases short, with 16 bases between. The CDR3 extends over 15 amino acids. The CDR3 sequence is CASSPGSAMNTEAFF. For the CDR3, the DNA is TGTGCCAGTTCCCCAGGCAGCGCCATGAACACTGAAGCTTTCTTT.

CDR3 bases: TGTGCCATCAGTGTCGATGGGACTGCTGGAAACACCATATATTTT. Its translation: CAISVDGTAGNTIYF. The chain combines TRBV10-3 with TRBJ1-3, with D perhaps TRBD1 (5 bases). The germline V and J ends were trimmed by 4 bases and 2 bases, with 12 bases remaining between them. The V gene's germline CDR1 is ENHRY and CDR2 SYGVKD. The CDR3 is made up of 15 amino acids.

This chain joins TRBV5-4 and TRBJ2-7; TRBD1 matches 8 bases. There are 11 residues in the CDR3. The V gene end was trimmed by 7 bases and the J gene end by 9 bases; junction bases not matched to a gene: 6. Per germline, CDR1 SGHNT and CDR2 YYREEE (reference sequence). The chain's CDR3 is CASDGQGGQYF. The CDR3 region has the DNA TGTGCCAGCGATGGACAGGGCGGGCAGTACTTC.